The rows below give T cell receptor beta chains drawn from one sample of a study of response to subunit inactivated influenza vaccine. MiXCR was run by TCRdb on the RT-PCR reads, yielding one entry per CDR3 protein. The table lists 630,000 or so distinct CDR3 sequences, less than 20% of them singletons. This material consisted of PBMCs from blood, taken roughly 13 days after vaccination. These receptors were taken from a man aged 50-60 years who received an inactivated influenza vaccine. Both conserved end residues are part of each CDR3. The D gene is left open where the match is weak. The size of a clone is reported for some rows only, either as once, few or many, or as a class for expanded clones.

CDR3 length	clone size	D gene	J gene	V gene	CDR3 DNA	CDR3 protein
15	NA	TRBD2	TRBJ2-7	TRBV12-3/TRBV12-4	TGTACCAGCAGTGTCGGGACTAGCGGTACCTACGAGCAGTACTTC	CTSSVGTSGTYEQYF
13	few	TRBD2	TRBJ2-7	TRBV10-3	TGTGCCATCAGTGAGTCAAGCGGGGATGAGCAGTACTTC	CAISESSGDEQYF
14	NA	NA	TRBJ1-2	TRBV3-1	TGTGCCAGCAACCGCCAGGGTTACGGCTATGGCTACACCTTC	CASNRQGYGYGYTF
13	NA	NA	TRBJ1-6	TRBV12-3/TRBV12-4	TGTGCCAGCAGTTTAGATGCAGGGGCACCCCTCCACTTT	CASSLDAGAPLHF
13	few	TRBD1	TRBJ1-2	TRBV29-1	TGCAGCGTTACTACAGGGGATAACTATGGCTACACCTTC	CSVTTGDNYGYTF
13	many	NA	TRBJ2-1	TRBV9	TGTGCCAGCAGCCAGGGCCTTAGGGATGAGCAGTTCTTC	CASSQGLRDEQFF
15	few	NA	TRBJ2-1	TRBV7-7	TGTGCCAGCAGCTACGAGGTAGGGGGAATCCATGAGCAGTTCTTC	CASSYEVGGIHEQFF
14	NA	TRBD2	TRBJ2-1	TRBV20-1	TGCAGTGCTAGTTCGGGACTAGTGTCCAATGAGCAGTTCTTC	CSASSGLVSNEQFF
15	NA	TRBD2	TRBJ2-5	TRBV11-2	TGTGCCAGCAGCTTAACCCGGGGGGGTAGGAAGACCCAGTACTTC	CASSLTRGGRKTQYF
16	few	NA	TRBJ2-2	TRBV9	TGTGCCAGCAGCGCCTCCAGCCGATACCTCACCGGGGAGCTGTTTTTT	CASSASSRYLTGELFF
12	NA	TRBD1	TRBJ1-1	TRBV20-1	TGCAGTGCGAGCAGGGGGCTCACTGAAGCTTTCTTT	CSASRGLTEAFF
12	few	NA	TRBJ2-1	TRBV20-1	TGCGGCGTTCAAGACGCGGGTAGGGAGCAGTTCTTC	CGVQDAGREQFF
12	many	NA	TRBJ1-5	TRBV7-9	TGTGCCAGCAGCCAAGGAGATCAGCCCCAGCATTTT	CASSQGDQPQHF
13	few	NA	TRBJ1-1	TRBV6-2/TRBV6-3	TGTGCCAGCAGTTACTCGATCAACACTGAAGCTTTCTTT	CASSYSINTEAFF
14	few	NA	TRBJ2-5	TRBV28	TGTGCCAGCAGTTCGGACGGAGAGCAAGAGACCCAGTACTTC	CASSSDGEQETQYF
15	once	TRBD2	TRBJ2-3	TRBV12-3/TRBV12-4	TGTGCCAGCGCGGGGGAGGGGCTCTCCCCAGATACGCAGTATTTT	CASAGEGLSPDTQYF
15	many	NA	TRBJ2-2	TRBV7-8	TGTGCCAGCAGCTTAGGAGGGGCGTTCACCGGGGAGCTGTTTTTT	CASSLGGAFTGELFF
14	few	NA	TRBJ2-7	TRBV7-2	TGTGCCAGCAGCCCCCGGGGCGGAGTTTACGAGCAGTACTTC	CASSPRGGVYEQYF
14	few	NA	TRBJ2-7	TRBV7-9	TGTGCCAGCAACTCCCAGGTGTCCCTCTACGAGCAGTACTTC	CASNSQVSLYEQYF
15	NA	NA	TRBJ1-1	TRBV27	TGTGCCAGCAGTCCCCTGTTCCGGGGGGCCGGTGAAGCTTTCTTT	CASSPLFRGAGEAFF
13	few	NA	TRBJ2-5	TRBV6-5	TGTGCCAGCAGTTCCGGACCCAAGGAGACCCAGTACTTC	CASSSGPKETQYF
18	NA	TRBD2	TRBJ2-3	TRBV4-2	TGTGCCAGCAGCCAAGATTGGGTGCTAGCGGGCAACACAGATACGCAGTATTTT	CASSQDWVLAGNTDTQYF
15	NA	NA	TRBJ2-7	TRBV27	TGTGCCAGCAGAGGTGGGAGTGCCTCGCCCTACGAGCAGTACTTC	CASRGGSASPYEQYF
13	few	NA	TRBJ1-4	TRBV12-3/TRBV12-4	TGTGCCAGCAGTTTTTACACTAATGAAAAACTGTTTTTT	CASSFYTNEKLFF
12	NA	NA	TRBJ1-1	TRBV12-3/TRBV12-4	TGTGCCAGCAGCCCGCGGGGGCTCAAAGCTTTCTTT	CASSPRGLKAFF
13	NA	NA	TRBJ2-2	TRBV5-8	TGTGCCATGGGCTTCAGGGTCACCGGGGAGCTGTTTTTT	CAMGFRVTGELFF
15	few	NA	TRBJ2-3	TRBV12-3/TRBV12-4	TGTGCCAGCAGTCCTACTAGAGGTCGGGCAGATACGCAGTATTTT	CASSPTRGRADTQYF
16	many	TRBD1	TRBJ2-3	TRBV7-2	TGTGCCAGCAGCTCACATGGGACAGATAGCACAGATACGCAGTATTTT	CASSSHGTDSTDTQYF
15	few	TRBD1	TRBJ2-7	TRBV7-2	TGTGCCAGCAGCATCCGACCCGACAGGGACTACGAGCAGTACTTC	CASSIRPDRDYEQYF
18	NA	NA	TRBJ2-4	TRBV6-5	TGTGCCAGCAGTTACGGGGCCCCCGGGACGCCCGCCAAAAACATTCAGTACTTC	CASSYGAPGTPAKNIQYF
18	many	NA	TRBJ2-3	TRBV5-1	TGCGCCAGCAGCTTTGTCCCAGAATGGGGCCTTTTTGGAGATACGCAGTATTTT	CASSFVPEWGLFGDTQYF
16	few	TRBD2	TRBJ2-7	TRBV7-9	TGTGCCAGCAGCTTTGAGACTAGCGGGATGCCTTTCGAGCAGTACTTC	CASSFETSGMPFEQYF
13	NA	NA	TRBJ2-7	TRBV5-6	TGTGCCAGCAGCTTGTGGACTATGGACGAGCAGTACTTC	CASSLWTMDEQYF
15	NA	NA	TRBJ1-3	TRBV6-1	TGTGCCAGCAGCCACACAAGGGGCTCTGGAAACACCATATATTTT	CASSHTRGSGNTIYF
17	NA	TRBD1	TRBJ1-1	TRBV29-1	TGCAGCGTTGAAGGAGGGGACAGGGATAGAATGAACACTGAAGCTTTCTTT	CSVEGGDRDRMNTEAFF
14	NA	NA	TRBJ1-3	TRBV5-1	TGCGCCAGCAGCCGGGAGAGCTCTGGAAACACCATATATTTT	CASSRESSGNTIYF
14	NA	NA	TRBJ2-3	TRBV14	TGTGCCAGCAGCCAAGGCGGCGGGGTTGATACGCAGTATTTT	CASSQGGGVDTQYF
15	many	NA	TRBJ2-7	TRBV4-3	TGCGCCAGCAGCCAAGAGTTACAGCCTGCTAACGAGCAGTACTTC	CASSQELQPANEQYF